These T cell receptor beta chains were read from a single sample in a study of T cells in Graves' hyperthyroidism and ophthalmopathy. TCRdb reanalysed the multiplex PCR reads using MiXCR and keeps one entry per CDR3 protein. The data contain hundreds of thousands of distinct CDR3 sequences, around 14% of them singletons. The sequenced sample was blood. These receptors were collected from a woman in her 30s with Graves' hyperthyroidism. Both conserved end residues are part of each CDR3. D genes are given only for firm matches. Only some rows state a clone size, as once, few, many or a class for expanded clones.

clone size: -; V gene: TRBV30; J gene: TRBJ2-3; D gene: -; CDR3 DNA: TGTGCCTGGAACGGGGGCTCCCGGGACAACACAGATACGCAGTATTTT; CDR3 protein: CAWNGGSRDNTDTQYF
clone size: few; V gene: TRBV6-2/TRBV6-3; J gene: TRBJ2-1; D gene: -; CDR3 DNA: TGTGCCAGCAGATCTCGCGGTTGGGATGAGCAGTTCTTC; CDR3 protein: CASRSRGWDEQFF
clone size: many; V gene: TRBV6-5; J gene: TRBJ2-3; D gene: TRBD2; CDR3 DNA: TGTGCCAGCAGTTACTCAGGAGCGGGATTAAGCGATACGCAGTATTTT; CDR3 protein: CASSYSGAGLSDTQYF
clone size: many; V gene: TRBV6-5; J gene: TRBJ2-7; D gene: TRBD1; CDR3 DNA: TGTGCCAGCAGTTACTCGACAGGGGGAGCCTACGAGCAGTACTTC; CDR3 protein: CASSYSTGGAYEQYF
clone size: many; V gene: TRBV7-9; J gene: TRBJ2-1; D gene: -; CDR3 DNA: TGTGCCAGCAGCGATACCGGGACTTCCAATGAGCAGTTCTTC; CDR3 protein: CASSDTGTSNEQFF
clone size: -; V gene: TRBV20-1; J gene: TRBJ1-5; D gene: -; CDR3 DNA: TGCAGTGCTCATCAGGGAGATCAGCCCCAGCATTTT; CDR3 protein: CSAHQGDQPQHF
clone size: many; V gene: TRBV2; J gene: TRBJ2-7; D gene: -; CDR3 DNA: TGTGCCAGCAGTGATCAGGGGCAGCCCTACGAGCAGTACTTC; CDR3 protein: CASSDQGQPYEQYF
clone size: -; V gene: TRBV19; J gene: TRBJ1-2; D gene: TRBD1; CDR3 DNA: TGTGCCAGTACTCCGACAGGGGAGACCTATGGCTACACCTTC; CDR3 protein: CASTPTGETYGYTF
clone size: few; V gene: TRBV29-1; J gene: TRBJ1-1; D gene: -; CDR3 DNA: TGCAGCGTTAAGCCCTCAGGGTCTCCTGAAGCTTTCTTT; CDR3 protein: CSVKPSGSPEAFF
clone size: many; V gene: TRBV7-9; J gene: TRBJ1-4; D gene: TRBD1; CDR3 DNA: TGTGCCAGCAGCCCCGGGACAGGGGCGGACGAAAAACTGTTTTTT; CDR3 protein: CASSPGTGADEKLFF
clone size: many; V gene: TRBV3-1; J gene: TRBJ2-5; D gene: -; CDR3 DNA: TGTGCCAGCAGCCAAGCGTACCCCCAAGAGACCCAGTACTTC; CDR3 protein: CASSQAYPQETQYF
clone size: few; V gene: TRBV5-1; J gene: TRBJ2-7; D gene: TRBD2; CDR3 DNA: TGCGCCAGCAGCTTCGTGGGACTAGCGGGCGCCGTTATCTCCTACGAGCAGTACTTC; CDR3 protein: CASSFVGLAGAVISYEQYF
clone size: few; V gene: TRBV15; J gene: TRBJ2-3; D gene: -; CDR3 DNA: TGTGCCACCAGCAGAAGGTCTAGAGGGACTCCGGGGATGTGGACAGATACGCAGTATTTT; CDR3 protein: CATSRRSRGTPGMWTDTQYF
clone size: -; V gene: TRBV6-5; J gene: TRBJ1-6; D gene: TRBD1; CDR3 DNA: TGTGCCAGCAGTTACCGGGACAGCTGCAATTCACCCCTCCACTTT; CDR3 protein: CASSYRDSCNSPLHF
clone size: -; V gene: TRBV20-1; J gene: TRBJ2-1; D gene: -; CDR3 DNA: TGCAGTGTTGGAGGTCCGGGATTGAACAATGAGCAGTTCTTC; CDR3 protein: CSVGGPGLNNEQFF
clone size: many; V gene: TRBV28; J gene: TRBJ2-7; D gene: TRBD2; CDR3 DNA: TGTGCCAGCAAACTCCGGGGGGGACTACGAGAGCAGTACTTC; CDR3 protein: CASKLRGGLREQYF
clone size: many; V gene: TRBV3-1; J gene: TRBJ1-5; D gene: TRBD1; CDR3 DNA: TGTGCCAGCAGCCAAGATCCAGGGGGGCATCAGCCCCAGCATTTT; CDR3 protein: CASSQDPGGHQPQHF
clone size: -; V gene: TRBV5-6; J gene: TRBJ1-2; D gene: -; CDR3 DNA: TGTGCCAGCAGCTTGGGCAGGGTCACTAACTATGGCTACACCTTC; CDR3 protein: CASSLGRVTNYGYTF
clone size: many; V gene: TRBV20-1; J gene: TRBJ2-3; D gene: TRBD2; CDR3 DNA: TGCAGTGCTAGAGACTCCAGAAGCGGGAAATACACAGATACGCAGTATTTT; CDR3 protein: CSARDSRSGKYTDTQYF
clone size: many; V gene: TRBV18; J gene: TRBJ2-1; D gene: -; CDR3 DNA: TGTGCCAGCTCACCACCGACCGGGACTGGGTCCTACAATGAGCAGTTCTTC; CDR3 protein: CASSPPTGTGSYNEQFF
clone size: many; V gene: TRBV5-1; J gene: TRBJ2-7; D gene: TRBD2; CDR3 DNA: TGCGCCAGCAGCTCCGTCGCGGGCGGGAGGCCGCAGGTGCAGTACTTC; CDR3 protein: CASSSVAGGRPQVQYF
clone size: many; V gene: TRBV28; J gene: TRBJ1-4; D gene: -; CDR3 DNA: TGTGCCAGCAGTTTGGACCCCGGCAGTGAAAAACTGTTTTTT; CDR3 protein: CASSLDPGSEKLFF
clone size: -; V gene: TRBV5-6; J gene: TRBJ2-3; D gene: TRBD1; CDR3 DNA: TGTGCCAGCAGCTGGACGCCGGGACAGGGACCACATACGCAGTATTTT; CDR3 protein: CASSWTPGQGPHTQYF
clone size: -; V gene: TRBV3-1; J gene: TRBJ1-4; D gene: -; CDR3 DNA: TGTGCCAGCAGCCCGCCTCCCCCAACTAATGAAAAACTGTTTTTT; CDR3 protein: CASSPPPPTNEKLFF
clone size: -; V gene: TRBV12-3/TRBV12-4; J gene: TRBJ2-1; D gene: TRBD2; CDR3 DNA: TGTGCCAGCGGAAGGACTAGCAATGATGAGCAGTTCTTC; CDR3 protein: CASGRTSNDEQFF
clone size: many; V gene: TRBV28; J gene: TRBJ2-5; D gene: -; CDR3 DNA: TGTGCCAGCAGTTCCTCCCAGGGGGGAGAGACCCAGTACTTC; CDR3 protein: CASSSSQGGETQYF
clone size: many; V gene: TRBV28; J gene: TRBJ2-7; D gene: -; CDR3 DNA: TGTGCCAGCAGTTTTCGGGACGCAGCCTACGAGCAGTACTTC; CDR3 protein: CASSFRDAAYEQYF
clone size: few; V gene: TRBV9; J gene: TRBJ1-2; D gene: -; CDR3 DNA: TGTGCCAGCAGCGTAGCGACGGGGGGTTATGGCTACACCTTC; CDR3 protein: CASSVATGGYGYTF
clone size: -; V gene: TRBV27; J gene: TRBJ2-2; D gene: -; CDR3 DNA: TGTGCCAGCAGCCTGTTGGGGGCGCATGTAGTGGATGGCGGGGAGCTGTTTTTT; CDR3 protein: CASSLLGAHVVDGGELFF
clone size: -; V gene: TRBV12-3/TRBV12-4; J gene: TRBJ1-6; D gene: -; CDR3 DNA: TGTGCCAGCCAGGCAAATAATTCACCCCTCCACTTT; CDR3 protein: CASQANNSPLHF
clone size: -; V gene: TRBV11-2; J gene: TRBJ1-6; D gene: -; CDR3 DNA: TGTGCCAGCGGCCCCGGGGTCCGGAATTCACCCCTCCACTTT; CDR3 protein: CASGPGVRNSPLHF
clone size: -; V gene: TRBV20-1; J gene: TRBJ2-7; D gene: -; CDR3 DNA: TGCAGTGCTAGGCTACGGGACGAGCAGTACTTC; CDR3 protein: CSARLRDEQYF
clone size: -; V gene: TRBV5-4; J gene: TRBJ2-6; D gene: -; CDR3 DNA: TGTGCCAGCAGCTTTTTGGGCAGGGGATCTGGGGCCAACGTCCTGACTTTC; CDR3 protein: CASSFLGRGSGANVLTF
clone size: few; V gene: TRBV27; J gene: TRBJ2-3; D gene: TRBD2; CDR3 DNA: TGTGCCAGCAGGCTCAGCGTCCGGGGGGATTATACGCAGTATTTT; CDR3 protein: CASRLSVRGDYTQYF
clone size: -; V gene: TRBV20-1; J gene: TRBJ2-7; D gene: -; CDR3 DNA: TGCAGTGCTCCCGGGCCATCTCCCTTGGAGCAGTACTTC; CDR3 protein: CSAPGPSPLEQYF
clone size: -; V gene: TRBV6-2/TRBV6-3; J gene: TRBJ1-6; D gene: -; CDR3 DNA: TGTGCCAGCAGTTACTCGAGACGGTCCAATTCACCCCTCCACTTT; CDR3 protein: CASSYSRRSNSPLHF
clone size: few; V gene: TRBV7-9; J gene: TRBJ2-3; D gene: TRBD2; CDR3 DNA: TGTGCCAGCAGCTTGGGGACTAGCGGGAGGTCTAGCACAGATACGCAGTATTTT; CDR3 protein: CASSLGTSGRSSTDTQYF
clone size: many; V gene: TRBV10-3; J gene: TRBJ2-7; D gene: -; CDR3 DNA: TGTGCCATCAGCCGTCCCGGGTCCGGCTACGAGCAGTACTTC; CDR3 protein: CAISRPGSGYEQYF
clone size: -; V gene: TRBV7-3; J gene: TRBJ2-2; D gene: TRBD2; CDR3 DNA: TGTGCCAGCAGCCCCCATCCAGCGGGAGGATCGAACACCGGGGAGCTGTTTTTT; CDR3 protein: CASSPHPAGGSNTGELFF
clone size: many; V gene: TRBV27; J gene: TRBJ2-7; D gene: TRBD2; CDR3 DNA: TGTGCCAGCAGGGGGGGGGACCTGGGCTACGAGCAGTACTTC; CDR3 protein: CASRGGDLGYEQYF
clone size: few; V gene: TRBV6-6; J gene: TRBJ2-7; D gene: -; CDR3 DNA: TGTGCCAGCAGTTACGAAGGGGCAGGGAAGTACGAGCAGTACTTC; CDR3 protein: CASSYEGAGKYEQYF
clone size: few; V gene: TRBV9; J gene: TRBJ1-5; D gene: -; CDR3 DNA: TGTGCCAGCAGCCCGCGGGACCAGAGCTGGCCCCAGCATTTT; CDR3 protein: CASSPRDQSWPQHF
clone size: many; V gene: TRBV6-1; J gene: TRBJ1-1; D gene: -; CDR3 DNA: TGTGCCAGCAGTTGGGGCAGGGATGGCACTGAAGCTTTCTTT; CDR3 protein: CASSWGRDGTEAFF
clone size: many; V gene: TRBV12-3/TRBV12-4; J gene: TRBJ1-3; D gene: TRBD1; CDR3 DNA: TGTGCCAGCAGCCTAGTGACAGGGCCCTTGAACTCTGGAAACACCATATATTTT; CDR3 protein: CASSLVTGPLNSGNTIYF
clone size: -; V gene: TRBV19; J gene: TRBJ2-1; D gene: TRBD2; CDR3 DNA: TGTGCCAGTAGTATAGCTAGCGGGAGTCCTAATGAGCAGTTCTTC; CDR3 protein: CASSIASGSPNEQFF
clone size: few; V gene: TRBV5-1; J gene: TRBJ2-7; D gene: TRBD2; CDR3 DNA: TGCGCCAGCAGCGTAAATAGCGGGAGTTCCTACGAGCAGTGCTTC; CDR3 protein: CASSVNSGSSYEQCF
clone size: few; V gene: TRBV10-2; J gene: TRBJ1-2; D gene: -; CDR3 DNA: TGCGCCAGCAGTGACAGGGCCGCGAACTATGGCTACACCTTC; CDR3 protein: CASSDRAANYGYTF
clone size: many; V gene: TRBV20-1; J gene: TRBJ2-7; D gene: -; CDR3 DNA: TGCAGTGCTACTTACCAAGGGAGGAGGGCCAACGAGCAGTACTTC; CDR3 protein: CSATYQGRRANEQYF
clone size: many; V gene: TRBV28; J gene: TRBJ2-7; D gene: TRBD2; CDR3 DNA: TGTGCCAGCAGTTTGTCACTAGCGGGAGGGCAATACGAGCAGTACTTC; CDR3 protein: CASSLSLAGGQYEQYF
clone size: few; V gene: TRBV7-2; J gene: TRBJ2-5; D gene: -; CDR3 DNA: TGTGCCAGCAGCTTAGGTGGCAGGGCACCCCAAGAGACCCAGTACTTC; CDR3 protein: CASSLGGRAPQETQYF
clone size: many; V gene: TRBV7-8; J gene: TRBJ2-7; D gene: -; CDR3 DNA: TGTGCCAGCAGCTTAGCCGGGATGGGGCCCTACGAGCAGTACTTC; CDR3 protein: CASSLAGMGPYEQYF
clone size: -; V gene: TRBV6-2/TRBV6-3; J gene: TRBJ2-1; D gene: TRBD2; CDR3 DNA: TGTGCCAGCAGTTACTCGACAACTAGCGGAGCAGACTCCTACAATGAGCAGTTCTTC; CDR3 protein: CASSYSTTSGADSYNEQFF
clone size: -; V gene: TRBV7-9; J gene: TRBJ2-7; D gene: TRBD2; CDR3 DNA: TGTGCCAGCAGGGCGGGGGACCCCTCCTACGAGCAGTACTTC; CDR3 protein: CASRAGDPSYEQYF
clone size: many; V gene: TRBV7-8; J gene: TRBJ2-3; D gene: TRBD2; CDR3 DNA: TGTGCCAGCAGCAAGGTAGCGGGGGGCCCAGATACGCAGTATTTT; CDR3 protein: CASSKVAGGPDTQYF
clone size: -; V gene: TRBV3-1; J gene: TRBJ2-3; D gene: TRBD2; CDR3 DNA: TGTGCCAGCAGCCAAGTGGGCGGGAGGATCACAGATACGCAGTATTTT; CDR3 protein: CASSQVGGRITDTQYF
clone size: many; V gene: TRBV6-2/TRBV6-3; J gene: TRBJ2-3; D gene: TRBD2; CDR3 DNA: TGTGCCAGCAGTTACACCGGGACTAGCGGGAGCGCAGATACGCAGTATTTT; CDR3 protein: CASSYTGTSGSADTQYF